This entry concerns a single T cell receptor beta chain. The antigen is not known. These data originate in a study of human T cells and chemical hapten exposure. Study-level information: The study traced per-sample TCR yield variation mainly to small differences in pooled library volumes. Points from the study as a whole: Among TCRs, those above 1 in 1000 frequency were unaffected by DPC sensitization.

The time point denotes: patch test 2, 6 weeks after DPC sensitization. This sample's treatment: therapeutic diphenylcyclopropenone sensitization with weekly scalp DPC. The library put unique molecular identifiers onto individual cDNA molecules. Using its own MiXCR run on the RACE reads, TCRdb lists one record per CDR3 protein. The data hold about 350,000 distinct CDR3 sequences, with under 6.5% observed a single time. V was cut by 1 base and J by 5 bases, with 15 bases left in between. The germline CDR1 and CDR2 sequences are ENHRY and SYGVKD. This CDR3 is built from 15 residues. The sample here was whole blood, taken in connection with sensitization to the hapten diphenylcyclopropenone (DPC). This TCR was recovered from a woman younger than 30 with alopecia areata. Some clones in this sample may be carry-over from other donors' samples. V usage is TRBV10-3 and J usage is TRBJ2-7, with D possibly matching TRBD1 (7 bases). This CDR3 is CAISELVEGANEQYF. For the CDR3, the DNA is TGTGCCATCAGTGAGTTAGTGGAGGGGGCTAACGAGCAGTACTTC.